The 20 T cell receptor beta chains given below trace back to one sample, sequenced in a study of technical replicates of blood from a handful of donors (dated 2017 in TCRdb). The library relied on the immunoSEQ multiplex PCR assay. TCRdb took over this immuneACCESS table, retaining in-frame rearrangements with V and J assigned. Such tables are incomplete; in checked studies, under half of the missing clones stem from an unresolved V gene, and the remainder is unexplained. The sample data list 65,000 to 95,000 clones, and roughly 98% of these were observed just once. The ten most abundant clones make up approximately 0.15% of the sample. The sample taken for sequencing was T cells isolated from PBMCs. Receptor source: a human donor in good health.

This clone was found once. The chain combines TRBV19 with TRBJ2-7; TRBD1 might be the D (5 bases). The CDR3 covers 14 residues. V was cut by 5 bases and J by 6 bases, with 17 bases left in between. Germline V CDR1 and CDR2: LNHDA, SQIVND (reference sequence). The CDR3 sequence is CASSLTGEGSEQYF. CDR3 nucleotides: TGTGCCAGTAGTCTCACAGGTGAAGGTTCCGAGCAGTACTTC.

The chain carries TRBV5-1 and TRBJ2-3, with 7 bases fitting TRBD2. V trimming: 5 bases; J trimming: 2 bases; junction bases outside the gene matches: 5. The CDR3 is 14 residues long. The germline V gene encodes CDR1 SGHRS and CDR2 YFSETQ. The CDR3 here is CASRHRGDTDTQYF. CDR3 nucleotides: TGCGCCAGCAGACATCGGGGGGACACAGATACGCAGTATTTT.

The chain uses TRBV19 and TRBJ1-3; 8 nucleotides agree with TRBD1. The CDR3 has 13 residues. V trimming: 8 bases; J trimming: 9 bases; junction bases outside the gene matches: 9. The germline CDR1 and CDR2 sequences are LNHDA and SQIVND (reference sequence). The CDR3 sequence: CASSDRGGFTIYF. The CDR3 DNA sequence: TGTGCCAGTTCAGACAGGGGCGGATTCACCATATATTTT.

The chain uses TRBV4-1 and TRBJ2-6, with D maybe TRBD2 (6 bases). The CDR3 is 17 amino acids. Germline CDR1 MGHRA, CDR2 YSYEKL. The germline V and J ends were trimmed by 1 base and 1 base, with 11 bases remaining between them. CDR3 coding DNA: TGCGCCAGCAGCCAAGTGGGGACTTTGTCTGGGGCCAACGTCCTGACTTTC. It codes for CASSQVGTLSGANVLTF.

The chain joins TRBV5-1 to TRBJ2-4; 10 bases are shared with TRBD1. Germline lookup yields CDR1 SGHRS and CDR2 YFSETQ. The CDR3 is 15 amino acids. Germline trimming cut 5 bases from V and 6 bases from J; bases unmatched to any gene: 8. Here the CDR3 DNA reads TGCGCCAGCAGAGAACGGGGGACAGGGGCAAACATTCAGTACTTC. Translating gives CASRERGTGANIQYF.

The chain joins TRBV15 to TRBJ1-1, with D perhaps matching TRBD1 (5 bases). CDR1 and CDR2 from the germline V gene are LNHNV and YYDKDF (reference sequence). The ends were cut back, 5 bases at V and 6 bases at J, with 19 bases in the middle. CDR3 length: 15 residues. CDR3: CATSFEQGTASEAFF. The CDR3 DNA is TGTGCCACCAGCTTTGAGCAAGGGACTGCCTCTGAAGCTTTCTTT.

V gene TRBV7-9 combines with J gene TRBJ2-1; 9 bases map to TRBD2. CDR3 length: 12 residues. J was trimmed by 9 bases and V by 4 bases; bases with no gene match: 1. Germline CDR1 reads SEHNR; CDR2 reads FQNEAQ (reference sequence). The CDR3 region has the DNA TGTGCCAGCAGCTATAGCGGGAGTGAGCAGTTCTTC. Protein sequence: CASSYSGSEQFF.

The chain joins TRBV11-2 to TRBJ2-1; 8 bases match TRBD2. The germline V gene encodes CDR1 SGHAT and CDR2 FQNNGV. The junction had 16 bases not matched to a gene; V was cut back by 3 bases and J by 12 bases. CDR3 length: 16 amino acids. In nucleotides, the CDR3 is TGTGCCAGCAGCTTCGGGAGGTCTAGCGGGCGAGGCGGGCAGTTCTTC. It translates to CASSFGRSSGRGGQFF.

The chain uses TRBV4-2 and TRBJ2-5; 8 positions match TRBD1. Trimming cost V 1 base and J 5 bases; bases outside gene matches: 9. Germline V gives CDR1 LGHNA, CDR2 YNFKEQ. The CDR3 is 16 residues long. The CDR3 region is CASSQVKGRGQETQYF. The CDR3 nucleotides are TGTGCCAGCAGCCAAGTCAAGGGCAGGGGGCAGGAGACCCAGTACTTC.

CDR3 sequence reads: CASSWTSGGYGSNNEQFF. For the CDR3, the DNA is TGCGCCAGCAGCTGGACTAGCGGAGGTTATGGTTCAAACAATGAGCAGTTCTTC. The rearrangement links TRBV5-1 to TRBJ2-1, with 10 bases lining up with TRBD2. The germline V gene encodes CDR1 SGHRS and CDR2 YFSETQ. The V and J ends lost 3 bases and 5 bases, in that order; junction bases with no gene match: 14. This CDR3 has 18 residues.

The chain couples TRBV5-1 to TRBJ2-7; TRBD2 is a possible D gene (6 bases). CDR1 SGHRS and CDR2 YFSETQ come from the germline V gene. This CDR3 is 17 amino acids long. V was clipped by 0 bases and J by 4 bases, with 20 bases between them. The CDR3: CASSLGGLGTPKYEQYF. For the CDR3, the DNA is TGCGCCAGCAGCTTGGGGGGTCTGGGGACTCCAAAATACGAGCAGTACTTC.

The genes are TRBV27 and TRBJ2-1; TRBD2 agrees at 13 bases. V was clipped by 1 base and J by 6 bases; unmatched bases: 12. Germline CDR1 and CDR2: MNHEY and SMNVEV (reference sequence). The length of the CDR3 is 19 residues. The DNA for the CDR3 is TGTGCCAGCAGTTTATTTGCCGGGGGACTAGCGGGACAAGTCAATGAGCAGTTCTTC. Translated, it gives CASSLFAGGLAGQVNEQFF.

This chain connects TRBV4-2 to TRBJ2-2; 12 nucleotides line up with TRBD2. This CDR3 is built from 17 residues. The V segment lost 1 base and the J segment 6 bases; nucleotides outside the gene matches: 6. In germline, CDR1 is LGHNA, CDR2 YNFKEQ. CDR3 sequence reads: CASSQVLAGGKPGELFF. In DNA form, the CDR3 reads TGTGCCAGCAGCCAAGTCCTAGCGGGAGGGAAGCCCGGGGAGCTGTTTTTT.

The chain recombines TRBV27 with TRBJ2-3, with a weak D call TRBD2 (5 bases). Germline V gene sequence: CDR1 MNHEY, CDR2 SMNVEV (reference sequence). CDR3 size: 15 residues. V lost 8 bases, J lost 2 bases, and 17 bases lay in between. The CDR3 DNA reads TGTGCCAGCGGTTGGGCGGAGGTGAACACAGATACGCAGTATTTT. This translates into CASGWAEVNTDTQYF.

V usage is TRBV19 and J usage is TRBJ1-1; 12 bases fit TRBD1. Germline-derived CDR1 and CDR2 are LNHDA and SQIVND (reference sequence). CDR3 length: 15 amino acids. V was pared by 6 bases and J by 7 bases, with 9 bases of the junction left unmatched. CDR3 protein: CASSVMGQGAVEAFF. The CDR3 DNA follows: TGTGCCAGTAGCGTCATGGGACAGGGGGCGGTTGAAGCTTTCTTT.

Here the CDR3 reads CASSRQATGETQYF. The CDR3 DNA sequence: TGTGCCAGCAGTCGACAGGCTACGGGAGAGACCCAGTACTTC. V gene TRBV27 combines with J gene TRBJ2-5, with D possibly TRBD1 on 6 matching bases. The CDR3 contains 14 residues. Germline values: CDR1 MNHEY, CDR2 SMNVEV (reference sequence). The V end lost 5 bases, the J end lost 4 bases, and 14 bases lay between the germline ends.

The chain recombines TRBV6-1 with TRBJ1-1; the D is unclear. V was trimmed by 8 bases and J by 6 bases, leaving 10 bases between them. The CDR3 extends over 11 amino acids. Germline loops: CDR1 MNHNS, CDR2 SASEGT. CDR3: CASGRRSEAFF. The CDR3 DNA is TGTGCCAGCGGCAGGAGGTCTGAAGCTTTCTTT.

This clone was seen only once. The chain is built from TRBV5-1 and TRBJ2-5; D unresolved. Trimming took off 3 bases at V and 4 bases at J, with 19 bases between the two ends. The germline V gene encodes CDR1 SGHRS and CDR2 YFSETQ. CDR3 size: 16 residues. The CDR3 here is CASSYVFLGNGETQYF. The CDR3 DNA reads as TGCGCCAGCAGCTATGTATTTCTAGGAAATGGAGAGACCCAGTACTTC.

The V and J genes are TRBV5-1 and TRBJ2-7, with 8 nucleotides matching TRBD1. This CDR3 contains 12 residues. CDR1 is SGHRS and CDR2 is YFSETQ in the germline V gene. J was trimmed by 10 bases and V by 4 bases; bases with no gene match: 7. DNA of the CDR3: TGCGCCAGCAGCGCGGACAGGGCGGTCCAGTACTTC. Protein product: CASSADRAVQYF.

This sequence joins TRBV4-2 and TRBJ2-7; no clear D gene. This CDR3 region has 13 residues. With 0 bases removed from V and 4 bases from J, the gap between germline ends came to 7 bases. Germline loops: CDR1 LGHNA, CDR2 YNFKEQ. CDR3 sequence (DNA): TGTGCCAGCAGCCAAGAAGGCGGTTACGAGCAGTACTTC. Its translation: CASSQEGGYEQYF.